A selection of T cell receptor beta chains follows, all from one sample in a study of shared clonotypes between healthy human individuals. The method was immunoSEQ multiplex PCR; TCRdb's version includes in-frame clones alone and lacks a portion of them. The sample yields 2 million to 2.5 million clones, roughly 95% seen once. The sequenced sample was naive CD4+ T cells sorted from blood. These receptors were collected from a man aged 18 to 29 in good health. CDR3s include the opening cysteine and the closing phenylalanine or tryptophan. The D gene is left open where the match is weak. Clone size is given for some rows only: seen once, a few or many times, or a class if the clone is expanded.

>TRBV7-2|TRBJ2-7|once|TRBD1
TGTGCCAGCAGCTTAGAACAGGGGGTTTGGGAGCAGTACTTC
CASSLEQGVWEQYF
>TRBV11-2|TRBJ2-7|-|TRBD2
TGTGCCAGCAGCTTAGGAGGGACTAGCGGACGCTACGAGCAGTACTTC
CASSLGGTSGRYEQYF
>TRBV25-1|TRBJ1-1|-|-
TGTGCCAGCAGTGGTTTGGGTTGGGACTATGAAGCTTTCTTT
CASSGLGWDYEAFF
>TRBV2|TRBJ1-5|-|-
TGTGCCAGCAGCTTGACAGATAGCAATCAGCCCCAGCATTTT
CASSLTDSNQPQHF
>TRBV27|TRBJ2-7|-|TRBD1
TGTGCCAGCAGTTACAGGGGGACCTACTACGAGCAGTACTTC
CASSYRGTYYEQYF
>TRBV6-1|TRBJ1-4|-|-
TGTGCCAGCAGTGAAACCGTTAGCAGGCAGGCGCGCGAAAAACTGTTTTTT
CASSETVSRQAREKLFF
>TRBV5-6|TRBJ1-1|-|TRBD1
TGTGCCAGCCTGGGACAGAATACTGAAGCTTTCTTT
CASLGQNTEAFF
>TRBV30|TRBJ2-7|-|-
TGTGCCTGGAGTGTGGGGGTACTCTACGAGCAGTACTTC
CAWSVGVLYEQYF
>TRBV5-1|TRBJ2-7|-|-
TGCGCCAGCAGCTTCGCAGGGGCCCCTTTCTACGAGCAGTACTTC
CASSFAGAPFYEQYF
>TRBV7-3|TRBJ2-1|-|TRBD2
TGTGCCAGCAGCTTAACTAGGGCTAGCGGGGGCGATGAGCAGTTCTTC
CASSLTRASGGDEQFF
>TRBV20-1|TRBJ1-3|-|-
TGCAGTGCTAGCGGTGATAGGGAGAGCTATTTT
CSASGDRESYF